These 13 T cell receptor beta chains were sequenced from one sample in a study of monozygotic twins with inflammatory bowel disease. TCRdb reprocessed the 5' RACE reads and reports one entry per CDR3 protein, with no DNA. The table lists some 330,000 distinct CDR3 sequences, with 5.6% in the top ten. Sequencing used blood. These receptors originate from a human donor with ulcerative colitis or Crohn's disease, or a healthy co-twin of an affected twin (not recorded which).

The chain joins TRBV3-1 to TRBJ1-6; without DNA, the TCRdb call of TRBD1 cannot be checked. Germline CDR1 and CDR2: LGHDT and YNNKEL (reference sequence). CDR3 length: 17 residues. CDR3 in amino acids: CASSPTGRETRYSPLHF.

The V call is TRBV7-9, the J call TRBJ1-1; TCRdb designates TRBD1, a call that cannot be tested without DNA. The CDR3 is made up of 13 amino acids. The germline CDR1 and CDR2 sequences are SEHNR and FQNEAQ (reference sequence). CDR3 sequence reads: CARLGGYNTEAFF.

J is TRBJ2-7 and V is TRBV10-2; TCRdb outputs TRBD2, but without DNA this stays unchecked. The germline V gene has CDR1 WSHSY and CDR2 SAAADI. The CDR3 is 15 residues long. CDR3 loop: CASSDETSFFNEQYF.

J is TRBJ2-7 and V is TRBV20-1; there is no DNA to check the TCRdb D call of TRBD2. The CDR3 loop spans 13 amino acids. Germline loops: CDR1 DFQATT, CDR2 SNEGSKA (reference sequence). Here the CDR3 reads CSATRGDSYEQYF.

The chain links TRBV5-1 to TRBJ2-3; the TCRdb call, TRBD1, lacks DNA for checking. This CDR3 region has 16 residues. From germline, CDR1 is SGHRS and CDR2 YFSETQ. The CDR3 reads CASSDSFRPGTDTQYF.

This chain uses TRBV29-1 with TRBJ2-2; TCRdb's assignment of TRBD1 cannot be checked, as there is no DNA. This CDR3 has 13 amino acids. The germline V gene has CDR1 SQVTM and CDR2 ANQGSEA. This CDR3 reads CSASPTGSGELFF.

This sequence joins TRBV4-2 and TRBJ2-7; TCRdb's D call, TRBD1, is unchecked because there is no DNA. CDR1 is LGHNA and CDR2 is YNFKEQ in the germline V gene. CDR3 length equals 17 residues. CDR3 sequence: CASSQVLTRDSSYEQYF.

The chain uses TRBV18 and TRBJ2-1. This CDR3 has 15 amino acids. CDR1 is KGHSH, CDR2 LQKENI, per germline. CDR3 loop: CASSPEVLLRIEQFF.

The chain couples TRBV12-3 or TRBV12-4 to TRBJ2-2; the TRBD1 assignment by TCRdb is unverifiable without DNA. The CDR3 sequence is 14 residues long. This CDR3 reads CASSLVRANGELFF.

This chain links TRBV5-1 with TRBJ1-5; the D call from TCRdb, TRBD1, cannot be confirmed without DNA. Germline-derived CDR1 and CDR2 are SGHRS and YFSETQ. The CDR3 length is 14 residues. The CDR3 sequence: CASSRTGSNQPQHF.

This chain uses TRBV12-3 or TRBV12-4 with TRBJ2-5; TCRdb's D call of TRBD1 is untestable without DNA. This CDR3 contains 13 residues. CDR3: CASSSHREETQYF.

This chain connects TRBV7-2 to TRBJ2-2; TCRdb indicates TRBD1, and absent DNA this call remains unverified. This CDR3 is 18 amino acids long. Looked up from germline, CDR1 is SGHTA and CDR2 is FQGNSA. The CDR3 sequence: CASSLALSQGRATGELFF.

This chain joins TRBV5-6 and TRBJ2-3; TCRdb picks TRBD2, but there is no DNA to check that call. Per germline, CDR1 SGHDT and CDR2 YYEEEE. The CDR3 is 15 residues long. The CDR3 protein is CASSPRWGSTDTQYF. Using reference TRBV5-6 and TRBJ2-3 for the parts outside the CDR3, the full variable domain is DAGVTQSPTHLIKTRGQQVTLRCSPKSGHDTVSWYQQALGQGPQFIFQYYEEEERQRGNFPDRFSGHQFPNYSSELNVNALLLGDSALYLCASSPRWGSTDTQYFGPGTRLTVL.